Given below is one T cell receptor beta chain in context. Its cognate antigen is unknown. Germline CDR1 and CDR2: LGHDT and YNNKEL (reference sequence). CDR3 length: 13 residues. This record comes from a study of CXCR3-negative and CXCR3-positive naive CD8 T cells. Overall study: The libraries together contributed about 130 million TRB reads, each supplying about 1.5 +/- 0.3 million.

General study points: Naive subsets were similarly diverse, while memory CD8+ repertoires were much less diverse. Naive cells with CXCR3 showed TRB CDR3s that were more hydrophobic than those in CXCR3-negative naive cells. Similar TRBV-TRBJ usage was seen in naive cells (both CXCR3-negative and CXCR3-positive), but memory cells differed.

In preparing the TRB cDNA libraries, 5' RACE with UMI labels was used. TCRdb re-called the 5' RACE reads and gives one entry per CDR3 protein, without DNA. The sample includes 100,000 to 150,000 distinct CDR3 sequences. The naive CD8+ gate required CD45RO-CCR7+CD27+CD95- phenotype. This receptor was identified in a human donor in good health. Some clones in this sample may be carry-over from other donors' samples. The chain combines TRBV3-1 with TRBJ2-2; lacking DNA, the TRBD2 call made by TCRdb goes unchecked. The material sequenced was naive CXCR3+ CD8+ T cells from blood. Subset meaning: CD45RO-CCR7+CD27+CD95- naive CD8+ T cells expressing CXCR3 (TNR3+). CDR3 loop: CASSRRLVAELFF.